Sequencing of this T cell receptor (beta chain) was carried out in a study of Ad26.COV2.S vaccination and SARS-CoV-2 variants (dated by TCRdb to the early 2020s). With respect to the entire study: Donors in the vaccine arm were drawn from COV1001, a multicentre, randomized, double-blind, placebo-controlled phase I-IIa trial testing Ad26.COV2.S in healthy adults. TCRbeta repertoire sequencing was used to assess the specificity and breadth of SARS-CoV-2-reactive T cell receptors after Ad26.COV2.S vaccination. Trial participants were randomized into five groups of five: low-dose or high-dose Ad26.COV2.S given once or twice, or placebo on both occasions. Ad26.COV2.S was administered intramuscularly at a dose of 5x10^10 or 1x10^11 viral particles, either as one shot or as two shots given 56 days apart. Blinding of investigators to trial group allocation was maintained during experiments and outcome assessment. A total of 32 samples were included in the TCR-sequenced set, comprising roughly 19 Ad26.COV2.S vaccine recipients, 5 placebo recipients and 8 SARS-CoV-2 convalescent individuals. General study outcomes and caveats: Non-spike TCR breadth was comparable between vaccine and placebo recipients, consistent with the vaccine containing only spike. Ad26.COV2.S recipients had higher spike-specific TCR breadth than placebo recipients (P = 0.0014). According to the authors, total T cell responses may have been underestimated by the TCR breadth and depth analyses. Substantial breadth of spike-specific CD8+ and CD4+ T cell responses was reported after vaccination. Comparing responses between vaccine doses or regimens was not something the study was powered to do.

The treatment or condition label here, explained by the study, means: over 15 received Ad26.COV2.S at low or high dose, single or two shots; 5 received placebo; per-sample allocation not given. For vaccine and placebo recipients, the sequenced repertoires came from samples collected on day 63 after the first injection. In Cohort 1b, 25 or so adults aged 18-55 years were enrolled at a single site in Boston, USA, between 29 July and 7 August 2020. Ad26.COV2.S was a replication-incompetent adenovirus type 26 vector that expressed a prefusion-stabilized SARS-CoV-2 spike protein derived from the original Wuhan strain. Trimmed from V: 4 bases; trimmed from J: 5 bases; junction bases lacking a gene match: 16. Based on the germline V gene, the CDR1 and CDR2 sequences are SGHNT and YENEEA. The CDR3 runs 18 residues from the cysteine to the phenylalanine. Just the 54-base CDR3 DNA is kept, in frame starting at base 1.

The immunoSEQ Assay was the method used to sequence TCRbeta CDR3 regions. After extraction, genomic DNA underwent amplification by bias-controlled multiplex PCR, followed by high-throughput sequencing. Under the source paper's analysis protocol: Collapsing and filtering of sequences were performed to quantify the absolute abundance of each unique TCRbeta CDR3 region. T cell fraction was estimated by normalizing TCRbeta template counts to usable DNA, with usable DNA measured through amplification of reference genes found in all nucleated cells. Repertoire TCRs were annotated as SARS-CoV-2-specific when V gene, CDR3 amino acid sequence and J gene were exactly matched to a known reactive TCR set. The reference SARS-CoV-2 TCR set was derived from MIRA and filtered for enrichment in COVID-19-positive ImmuneCODE repertoires, a step that removed public or cross-reactive TCRs. Drawing on the MIRA antigens, annotated TCRs were analysed further at the level of specific ORF or position within ORF. Depth was the summed frequency of annotated unique rearrangements, while breadth was defined as annotated unique rearrangements over total unique productive rearrangements. TCR breadth was compared between groups using two-sided Wilcoxon rank-sum tests. Sourced from immuneACCESS, this table was stored by TCRdb with only in-frame sequences that have V and J called. A share of the clones is absent; for the studies checked, an unresolved V gene accounts for under half, and the remainder has no known explanation. The V and J calls and clone size are taken from that table; D and trimming were inferred from the DNA. In all, the sample holds hundreds of thousands of clones, and 70% to 90% of those were seen once. Of the sample, about 3.1% falls within the top ten clones.

A word on this clone: Its cognate antigen has yet to be identified. Per-nucleotide qualities are absent, and no much larger clonotype sits a single base away.

This TCR was sampled from a person aged 18-65 years who received the Ad26.COV2.S COVID-19 vaccine or a placebo. The sequence is built from TRBV11-3 and TRBJ2-1, and TRBD1 matches 8 of the central bases. The sequences come from peripheral blood, collected in a trial of Ad26.COV2.S vaccine versus placebo. The nucleotides read TGTGCCAGCAGCTCTTTCCCGGGACAGGTTGGGAGAAACAATGAGCAGTTCTTC. Its translation is CASSSFPGQVGRNNEQFF.